This TCR beta chain was recorded in a study of memory CD4+ T cells and cytomegalovirus serostatus. Study-wide context: This sample comes from healthy Belgian adults, about nine CMV seropositive, around 26 seronegative.

The CDR3 runs to 15 residues. The germline V gene encodes CDR1 SGHTS and CDR2 YDEGEE. V trimming: 4 bases; J trimming: 4 bases; junction bases outside the gene matches: 7. Assay: immunoSEQ multiplex PCR; the TCRdb copy retains only in-frame clones and omits some. The table includes about 41,000 clones, more than 75% detected once. Single viable CD3+CD4+CD8-CD45RO+ cells were sorted as the memory CD4+ T cells. Serostatus was set by detecting CMV pp150, pp28, p38, p52 IgG. Study conclusions and caveats: 67 of 164 known CMV-associated TCRbeta sequences appeared in CD4+ memory. A US-trained random forest predicted CMV serostatus with median AUC roughly 0.9.

Details on this clone: Antigen unknown.

Sample: memory CD4+ T cells from blood. The rearrangement links TRBV5-8 to TRBJ2-2; 7 bases line up with TRBD1. The TCR comes from an adult in good health and CMV-seronegative. Here the CDR3 reads CASSQWTGRTGELFF. The CDR3 DNA is TGTGCCAGCAGCCAATGGACAGGACGCACCGGGGAGCTGTTTTTT.